These 25 T cell receptor beta chains originate from one sample sequenced in a study of blood T cell repertoires in COVID-19. Profiling relied on immunoSEQ multiplex PCR, and the TCRdb table lists in-frame clones only, not all of them. This table holds 140,000 to 150,000 clones, 81% found once. The sample taken for sequencing was peripheral blood. The receptor set was obtained from a human donor with acute or convalescent COVID-19. The donor label of this sample is uncertain.

The CDR3 coding sequence is TGTGCCAGCAGCGGGGGGTTCGTAGCGGCCAACACCGGGGAGCTGTTTTTT. Translated, it gives CASSGGFVAANTGELFF. The rearrangement links TRBV5-4 to TRBJ2-2, with D possibly TRBD2 on 6 matching bases. CDR1 SGHNT and CDR2 YYREEE come from the germline V gene (reference sequence). The CDR3 totals 17 residues. The ends were cut back, 4 bases at V and 2 bases at J, with 18 bases in the middle.

The V call is TRBV18, the J call TRBJ1-5; 8 bases map to TRBD1. After removal of 4 bases from V and 1 base from J, the junction contained 3 bases not matched to a gene. The CDR3 runs 15 residues. The germline V gene has CDR1 KGHSH and CDR2 LQKENI. The CDR3 DNA is TGTGCCAGCTCACTCAGGACAGGGAGCAATCAGCCCCAGCATTTT. Encoded protein: CASSLRTGSNQPQHF. Variable domain in full (rest from reference TRBV18 and TRBJ1-5): NAGVMQNPRHLVRRRGQEARLRCSPMKGHSHVYWYRQLPEEGLKFMVYLQKENIIDESGMPKERFSAEFPKEGPSILRIQQVVRGDSAAYFCASSLRTGSNQPQHFGDGTRLSIL.

J is TRBJ1-1 and V is TRBV9; D is undetermined. V was pared by 4 bases and J by 1 base, with 8 bases between. Germline lookup yields CDR1 SGDLS and CDR2 YYNGEE. CDR3 size: 13 residues. CDR3 loop: CASSPWRNTEAFF. The CDR3 bases are TGTGCCAGCAGCCCCTGGAGGAACACTGAAGCTTTCTTT. Using reference TRBV9 and TRBJ1-1 for the parts outside the CDR3, the full variable domain is DSGVTQTPKHLITATGQRVTLRCSPRSGDLSVYWYQQSLDQGLQFLIQYYNGEERAKGNILERFSAQQFPDLHSELNLSSLELGDSALYFCASSPWRNTEAFFGQGTRLTVV.

A word on this clone: Other DNA variants within this sample encode the same CDR3. This chain joins TRBV9 and TRBJ1-1; the D is unclear. CDR1 and CDR2 from the germline V gene are SGDLS and YYNGEE. The CDR3 loop spans 14 amino acids. V was cut by 0 bases and J by 5 bases, with 11 bases left in between. This CDR3 is CASSVVAGGTEAFF. In nucleotides, the CDR3 is TGTGCCAGCAGCGTAGTGGCGGGAGGAACTGAAGCTTTCTTT.

This clone has a handful of counts. The chain uses TRBV24-1 and TRBJ2-3, with D possibly TRBD2 on 6 matching bases. V lost 2 bases and J 8 bases, leaving 13 bases between the germline ends. The CDR3 is 14 residues long. Germline CDR1 reads KGHDR; CDR2 reads SFDVKD. This chain's CDR3 is CATSDYGGAATQYF. CDR3 bases: TGTGCCACCAGTGATTACGGCGGGGCTGCTACGCAGTATTTT.

This clone occurred once. This rearrangement joins TRBV2 to TRBJ2-5; 8 bases map to TRBD2. J was trimmed by 3 bases and V by 0 bases; bases with no gene match: 9. Germline values: CDR1 SNHLY, CDR2 FYNNEI. This CDR3 has 17 residues. The CDR3: CASSEATVAGLKETQYF. The CDR3, as DNA: TGTGCCAGCAGTGAAGCGACGGTAGCGGGGTTGAAAGAGACCCAGTACTTC.

The chain combines TRBV19 with TRBJ2-1, with D unclear. CDR1 and CDR2 from the germline V gene are LNHDA and SQIVND (reference sequence). Trimming pared 2 bases from V and 4 bases from J, leaving 6 bases between. The CDR3 sequence is 13 residues long. The CDR3 protein is CASSITSYNEQFF. The CDR3, as DNA: TGTGCCAGTAGTATAACCAGTTACAATGAGCAGTTCTTC.

The chain is built from TRBV11-3 and TRBJ2-7; tentative D call: TRBD1 (6 bases). The CDR3 runs to 13 residues. CDR1 is SGHNT and CDR2 is YENEEA in the germline V gene. With 5 bases removed from V and 3 bases from J, the gap between germline ends came to 11 bases. The CDR3: CASSPGTSYEQYF. CDR3 sequence (DNA): TGTGCCAGCAGCCCCGGGACAAGCTACGAGCAGTACTTC.

The rearrangement joins TRBV7-9 to TRBJ2-7; D may be TRBD2 (5 bases). The CDR3 extends over 14 amino acids. Germline CDR1 is SEHNR and CDR2 is FQNEAQ (reference sequence). Trimming took 2 bases from V and 6 from J, leaving 14 bases between them. In DNA, the CDR3 is TGTGCCAGCAGCTTAAGCGGCCCGGACCCCGAGCAGTACTTC. Translation gives CASSLSGPDPEQYF.

J is TRBJ1-1 and V is TRBV4-1, with D maybe TRBD1 (6 bases). Germline V gene lookup returns CDR1 MGHRA and CDR2 YSYEKL. V shed 0 bases and J shed 9 bases, with 17 bases lying between them. This CDR3 has 15 amino acids. The CDR3 region has the DNA TGCGCCAGCAGCCAAGATGAGGATTACACAGGGAAAGCTTTCTTT. Translation gives CASSQDEDYTGKAFF.

V is TRBV5-1 and J is TRBJ2-2; D unresolved. This CDR3 spans 13 amino acids. The V and J ends lost 4 bases and 2 bases respectively, with 6 bases between them. Germline-derived CDR1 and CDR2 are SGHRS and YFSETQ. CDR3 region: CASSPPNTGELFF. The CDR3 DNA sequence: TGCGCCAGCAGCCCCCCTAACACCGGGGAGCTGTTTTTT.

This rearrangement joins TRBV15 to TRBJ2-1, with 7 positions matching TRBD1. CDR1 is LNHNV and CDR2 is YYDKDF in the germline V gene (reference sequence). V shed 6 bases, J shed 7 bases, and the junction held 12 bases outside the gene matches. CDR3 length equals 15 residues. The CDR3 nucleotides are TGTGCCACCAGTTTGAGTGACAGGGTCGGAAATGAGCAGTTCTTC. Translated: CATSLSDRVGNEQFF.

In its sample, this clone was seen once. This chain uses TRBV19 with TRBJ1-1; unclear D gene. Germline V gene lookup returns CDR1 LNHDA and CDR2 SQIVND (reference sequence). Trimming cost V 3 bases and J 4 bases, with 9 bases left between them. This CDR3 spans 13 amino acids. This CDR3 reads CASSIVGSTEAFF. As DNA, the CDR3 is TGTGCCAGTAGTATTGTGGGGAGCACTGAAGCTTTCTTT.

The V call is TRBV19, the J call TRBJ2-4; TRBD1 matches 7 bases. The ends lost 4 bases at V and 9 bases at J; junction bases unmatched: 3. The germline gives CDR1 LNHDA, CDR2 SQIVND (reference sequence). The CDR3 sequence is 12 residues long. CDR3 region: CASSRGGGIQYF. The CDR3 coding sequence is TGTGCCAGTAGTAGAGGGGGCGGCATTCAGTACTTC.

The genes are TRBV15 and TRBJ1-1, with no clear D. The CDR3 sequence is 13 residues long. Germline loops: CDR1 LNHNV, CDR2 YYDKDF (reference sequence). V lost 0 bases to trimming and J lost 4 bases, with 6 bases between them. CDR3 nucleotides: TGTGCCACCAGCAGAGAGCGGGCCACTGAAGCTTTCTTT. Its protein is CATSRERATEAFF.

The genes are TRBV27 and TRBJ2-3; possible D gene TRBD2, 7 bases. The length of the CDR3 is 15 residues. Germline CDR1 and CDR2: MNHEY and SMNVEV (reference sequence). V was clipped by 4 bases and J by 6 bases, with 17 bases between them. The CDR3 sequence: CASSYRGAEWDTQYF. CDR3 nucleotide sequence: TGTGCCAGCAGTTATCGGGGGGCTGAATGGGATACGCAGTATTTT.

This chain links TRBV5-4 with TRBJ1-1; D is unresolved. Per the germline V gene, CDR1 is SGHNT and CDR2 is YYREEE (reference sequence). CDR3 length: 11 amino acids. V was cut by 3 bases and J by 4 bases, with 4 bases left in between. The CDR3 DNA follows: TGTGCCAGCAGCTCTCGCACTGAAGCTTTCTTT. Translation gives CASSSRTEAFF.

The chain carries TRBV13 and TRBJ1-1, with a possible D match to TRBD1 (5 bases). Deletions cut 4 bases from V and 3 bases from J, with 18 bases between. This CDR3 spans 16 amino acids. The V gene's germline CDR1 is PRHDT and CDR2 FYEKMQ (reference sequence). The CDR3 sequence is CASSSIRQRGDTEAFF. DNA of the CDR3: TGTGCCAGCAGCTCAATCAGACAGAGAGGTGACACTGAAGCTTTCTTT.

There are a few counts of this clone. This chain uses TRBV18 with TRBJ1-5; no reliable D call. This CDR3 is 15 amino acids long. Germline V CDR1 and CDR2: KGHSH, LQKENI. V was trimmed by 2 bases and J by 0 bases, leaving 8 bases between them. Written as DNA, the CDR3 is TGTGCCAGCTCACCAGGATCGGGTAGCAATCAGCCCCAGCATTTT. Amino acid sequence: CASSPGSGSNQPQHF. Filled out from reference TRBV18 and TRBJ1-5, the complete variable domain reads NAGVMQNPRHLVRRRGQEARLRCSPMKGHSHVYWYRQLPEEGLKFMVYLQKENIIDESGMPKERFSAEFPKEGPSILRIQQVVRGDSAAYFCASSPGSGSNQPQHFGDGTRLSIL.

In DNA, the CDR3 is TGTGCCAGCAGCGTAGACCAGCGGGGAGAGACCCAGTACTTC. This gives the protein CASSVDQRGETQYF. J is TRBJ2-5 and V is TRBV9; TRBD2 matches 7 bases. The germline gives CDR1 SGDLS, CDR2 YYNGEE. This CDR3 comprises 14 residues. V was clipped by 0 bases and J by 4 bases; unmatched bases: 3.

This clone turned up a few times. CDR3 in DNA: TGTGCCACCAGACGAGGGGGAGCGGGGGGGAGAGGCTACACCTTC. Residues: CATRRGGAGGRGYTF. This chain links TRBV15 with TRBJ1-2; TRBD1 is a possible D gene (6 bases). The V gene lost 6 bases and the J gene lost 8 bases, with 22 bases spanning the gap. The V gene's germline CDR1 is LNHNV and CDR2 YYDKDF (reference sequence). The CDR3 runs to 15 residues. Combining the CDR3 with reference TRBV15 and TRBJ1-2 gives the whole variable domain DAMVIQNPRYQVTQFGKPVTLSCSQTLNHNVMYWYQQKSSQAPKLLFHYYDKDFNNEADTPDNFQSRRPNTSFCFLDIRSPGLGDTAMYLCATRRGGAGGRGYTFGSGTRLTVV.

The gene calls are TRBV5-6 and TRBJ1-4; D is undetermined. Trimming left V 4 bases short and J 0 bases short, with 16 bases between. The CDR3 totals 17 residues. CDR1 is SGHDT and CDR2 is YYEEEE in the germline V gene. The CDR3 region has the DNA TGTGCCAGCAGCCGTCTAGAGGCAGCAGCAACTAATGAAAAACTGTTTTTT. This sequence encodes CASSRLEAAATNEKLFF.

The chain carries TRBV19 and TRBJ2-2; a possible D gene is TRBD1 (5 bases). Germline V gene sequence: CDR1 LNHDA, CDR2 SQIVND (reference sequence). Trimming removed 3 bases at V and 0 bases at J, with 8 bases between. This CDR3 spans 15 amino acids. In DNA, the CDR3 is TGTGCCAGTAGTATCTGGGGCACGAACACCGGGGAGCTGTTTTTT. This gives the protein CASSIWGTNTGELFF. Together with reference TRBV19 and TRBJ2-2, the CDR3 gives the full variable domain: DGGITQSPKYLFRKEGQNVTLSCEQNLNHDAMYWYRQDPGQGLRLIYYSQIVNDFQKGDIAEGYSVSREKKESFPLTVTSAQKNPTAFYLCASSIWGTNTGELFFGEGSRLTVL.

CDR3 amino acids: CASSPTMNTEAFF. CDR3 DNA sequence: TGTGCCAGCAGCCCGACAATGAACACTGAAGCTTTCTTT. The chain carries TRBV3-1 (or the pseudogene TRBV3-2) and TRBJ1-1; no definite D call. Trimming cost V 4 bases and J 0 bases, with 6 bases left between them. The germline gives CDR1 LGHDT, CDR2 YNNKEL (reference sequence). The CDR3 length is 13 residues.

CDR3 region: CSASVAGSGNTIYF. The CDR3 nucleotides read TGCAGTGCTAGTGTCGCCGGCTCTGGAAACACCATATATTTT. The chain links TRBV20-1 to TRBJ1-3; D is unresolved. The ends were cut back, 3 bases at V and 0 bases at J, with 9 bases in the middle. Germline assignment: CDR1 DFQATT and CDR2 SNEGSKA (reference sequence). This CDR3 is built from 14 residues.